This is a list of T cell receptor beta chains from one sample in a study of T cell responses to AZD1222 COVID-19 vaccine. TCRdb keeps only in-frame clones here, not all; method: immunoSEQ multiplex PCR. The top ten hold about 9.1% of the sample, which has nearly 110,000 clones, roughly 90% seen once. Material: peripheral blood, obtained 28 days after the second AZD1222 dose. The origin of the receptors is an adult who received the AZD1222 COVID-19 vaccine. CDR3s include the opening cysteine and the closing phenylalanine or tryptophan.

j_call v_call cdr3_aa
TRBJ1-2 TRBV5-6 CASSPVGGNGYTF
TRBJ1-2 TRBV29-1 CSAMTENYGYTF
TRBJ2-5 TRBV11-2 CASSSGLAGGSEETQYF
TRBJ2-5 TRBV6-5 CAGGGTARTQYF
TRBJ2-5 TRBV5-1 CASSPGVVETQYF
TRBJ1-1 TRBV15 CATSRDRGAFF
TRBJ2-3 TRBV30 CAWSVNSGGTDTQYF
TRBJ1-5 TRBV18 CASSPPSQPGQPQHF
TRBJ2-5 TRBV5-1 CASSLVGGGETQYF
TRBJ1-1 TRBV28 CASSPSDNTEAFF
TRBJ1-2 TRBV7-5 CARSLPPLVNYGYTF
TRBJ2-2 TRBV5-4 CASSFRSGATGELFF
TRBJ2-2 TRBV4-1 CASSQDRRVTGELFF
TRBJ2-1 TRBV18 CASSPPTGGIYNEQFF
TRBJ1-3 TRBV18 CASSQGVPVSGNTIYF
TRBJ2-7 TRBV11-2 CASKSTGSYEQYF
TRBJ2-7 TRBV4-2 CASSQDYARTYEQYF
TRBJ2-5 TRBV3-1/TRBV3-2 CASTPGPRETQYF
TRBJ1-2 TRBV9 CASSVGMTGAHYGYTF
TRBJ2-7 TRBV30 CAWSTRYEQYF
TRBJ2-7 TRBV7-9 CASGRDSTYEQYF
TRBJ2-5 TRBV7-6 CASSQLGGGETQYF
TRBJ2-1 TRBV19 CASSIGGSYNEQFF
TRBJ1-2 TRBV28 CATGGTGTFNYGYTF
TRBJ1-6 TRBV9 CASSVAYRNSPLHF
TRBJ1-2 TRBV12-3/TRBV12-4 CATDSNYGYTF
TRBJ1-2 TRBV5-4 CASSLVGTDCTF
TRBJ1-1 TRBV28 CASSFKLNTEAFF
TRBJ1-1 TRBV19 CAAGPEAFF
TRBJ1-2 TRBV4-2 CASSPLAGNYGYTF
TRBJ1-3 TRBV28 CASSYRTTGNTIYF
TRBJ1-5 TRBV3-1/TRBV3-2 CASSQDLSHRTCNQPQHF
TRBJ1-1 TRBV29-1 CSAEFRMNTEAFF
TRBJ1-1 TRBV3-1/TRBV3-2 CASSKTGDVDTEAFF
TRBJ1-3 TRBV18 CASSPNNSGNTIYF
TRBJ2-1 TRBV29-1 CSVVLGTNEQFF
TRBJ2-3 TRBV19 CASSPQGRGGTDTQYF
TRBJ2-5 TRBV24-1 CATGGTYQETQYF
TRBJ2-1 TRBV9 CASSVDGGRDNEQFF
TRBJ2-7 TRBV11-3 CATPETSGSNHPYEQYF
TRBJ1-2 TRBV19 CASSMGGGYGYTF
TRBJ1-1 TRBV5-8 CASGTAGTEAFF
TRBJ2-7 TRBV6-5 CASTYNYEQYF
TRBJ1-2 TRBV6-2/TRBV6-3 CASSYRQGAYTF
TRBJ1-1 TRBV7-3 CASDRMNTEAFF
TRBJ2-7 TRBV6-6 CASSADTAYEQYF
TRBJ1-6 TRBV23-1 CASSPPIRDRGENSPLHF
TRBJ1-1 TRBV15 CATSIQTNTEAFF